This T cell receptor beta chain is from a study of blood T cell repertoires in COVID-19. Study-level information: PBMCs, B-cell-depleted T cells, or T cells provided the cDNA or gDNA that made up the material.

The data were produced by immunoSEQ multiplex PCR, yet TCRdb's version contains in-frame clones alone and is incomplete. The repertoire holds over 85,000 clones, with about 79% as singletons. CDR1 is MNHEY and CDR2 is SMNVEV in the germline V gene (reference sequence). Trimming shortened V by 6 bases and J by 6 bases, and 9 bases separated the two germline ends. The CDR3 is made up of 13 amino acids. This clonotype was sampled from an elderly woman with active or convalescent COVID-19. The chain couples TRBV27 to TRBJ1-6; the D is unclear. The sample was peripheral blood. The CDR3 is CASSLIINSPLHF. CDR3 nucleotides: TGTGCCAGCAGCCTAATCATTAATTCACCCCTCCACTTT.